These 20 T cell receptor beta chains were all obtained from the same sample, sequenced in a study of CD8 T cells in Susac syndrome. Random hexamers primed reverse transcription of about 0.45 to 1 ug RNA. TCRdb re-derived calls from the immunoSEQ multiplex PCR reads in MiXCR, one entry per CDR3 protein. The sample carries roughly 200,000 distinct CDR3 sequences, around 96% recorded once. The sequencing sample was made of CD8+ T cells from PBMCs. These receptor sequences come from a human donor with multiple sclerosis.

The DNA of the CDR3 is TGTGCCAGCCACGATCTGGGAGGTTTGAACACTGAAGCTTTCTTT. This encodes CASHDLGGLNTEAFF. The chain joins TRBV27 to TRBJ1-1; unclear D gene. Trimming took 8 bases from V and 0 from J, leaving 16 bases between them. CDR1 is MNHEY and CDR2 is SMNVEV in the germline V gene (reference sequence). The CDR3 totals 15 residues.

This chain connects TRBV11-2 to TRBJ2-3, with 10 bases lining up with TRBD1. Germline CDR1 and CDR2: SGHAT and FQNNGV. The CDR3 runs to 16 residues. V dropped 5 bases and J dropped 6; count of bases not matched to a gene: 11. This chain's CDR3 is CASSTHRDRGGDTQYF. CDR3 in DNA: TGTGCCAGCAGCACCCACCGGGACAGGGGCGGCGATACGCAGTATTTT.

This chain uses TRBV27 with TRBJ1-2, with TRBD1 identical over 7 bases. CDR1 MNHEY and CDR2 SMNVEV come from the germline V gene (reference sequence). The CDR3 is made up of 16 amino acids. Losses at the gene ends were 5 bases for V and 5 bases for J; bases not matched to a gene: 14. The CDR3 protein is CASSLYSRDSHYGYTF. CDR3 nucleotide sequence: TGTGCCAGCAGTCTCTACTCGCGGGACAGCCATTATGGCTACACCTTC.

This sequence joins TRBV9 and TRBJ2-1; tentative D call: TRBD2 (6 bases). Germline V gene sequence: CDR1 SGDLS, CDR2 YYNGEE. The CDR3 is 17 amino acids. V dropped 0 bases and J dropped 0 bases, with 13 bases sitting between them. The DNA of the CDR3 is TGTGCCAGCAGCGTAGGGGGAGGTACTAGCTCCTACAATGAGCAGTTCTTC. This translates into CASSVGGGTSSYNEQFF.

V is TRBV9 and J is TRBJ1-2; no reliable D call. Germline CDR1 reads SGDLS; CDR2 reads YYNGEE. Trimming took off 3 bases at V and 7 bases at J, with 16 bases between the two ends. This CDR3 spans 14 amino acids. The DNA of the CDR3 is TGTGCCAGCAGCGCCGGGGAAGGGAGGCTTGGCTACACCTTC. Translation gives CASSAGEGRLGYTF.

The V and J genes are TRBV11-1 and TRBJ2-1; TRBD2 is a possible D gene (9 bases). Germline lookup yields CDR1 SGHAT and CDR2 FQDESV (reference sequence). V shed 6 bases and J shed 0 bases, with 27 bases lying between them. The CDR3 totals 20 residues. As DNA, the CDR3 is TGTGCCAGCAGACCACCGGGACAGGCTTTTAGCGGGAGCTCCTACAATGAGCAGTTCTTC. Amino acids: CASRPPGQAFSGSSYNEQFF.

This clonotype has only one observation. This chain uses TRBV5-1 with TRBJ2-1; 9 bases are shared with TRBD2. Germline V lookup: CDR1 SGHRS, CDR2 YFSETQ. The trim removed 2 bases at V and 9 bases at J, leaving 6 bases unmatched. The CDR3 runs to 14 residues. This CDR3 reads CASSFAGGLSEQFF. As DNA, the CDR3 is TGCGCCAGCAGCTTTGCGGGGGGGCTTTCTGAGCAGTTCTTC.

CDR3 in amino acids: CASSLSGYTDTQYF. The DNA for the CDR3 is TGTGCCAGCAGCTTGAGTGGATACACAGATACGCAGTATTTT. The rearrangement links TRBV5-4 to TRBJ2-3; D is unresolved. Trimming shortened V by 1 base and J by 2 bases, and 8 bases separated the two germline ends. Germline V gene data show CDR1 as SGHNT and CDR2 as YYREEE (reference sequence). The length of the CDR3 is 14 residues.

This sequence joins TRBV16 and TRBJ1-1; no firm D call. The CDR3 has 14 residues. With 0 bases removed from V and 1 base from J, the gap between germline ends came to 6 bases. Per germline, CDR1 KGHSY and CDR2 FQNENV. The CDR3 region is CASSQSARNTEAFF. The CDR3 DNA follows: TGTGCCAGCAGCCAATCGGCTAGGAACACTGAAGCTTTCTTT. Variable domain in full (rest from reference TRBV16 and TRBJ1-1): GEEVAQTPKHLVRGEGQKAKLYCAPIKGHSYVFWYQQVLKNEFKFLISFQNENVFDETGMPKERFSAKCLPNSPCSLEIQATKLEDSAVYFCASSQSARNTEAFFGQGTRLTVV.

The chain couples TRBV15 to TRBJ2-5; D possibly matches TRBD1 or TRBD2 (6 bases each). The CDR3 is 15 residues long. V was trimmed by 5 bases and J by 5 bases, leaving 18 bases between them. CDR1 and CDR2 from the germline V gene are LNHNV and YYDKDF (reference sequence). The CDR3 sequence: CATSPSPGAGETQYF. CDR3 DNA: TGTGCCACCAGCCCCTCGCCGGGGGCAGGGGAGACCCAGTACTTC.

The gene calls are TRBV13 and TRBJ2-3; tentatively, D is TRBD1 or TRBD2 (6 bases each). The CDR3 has 15 residues. CDR1 PRHDT and CDR2 FYEKMQ come from the germline V gene (reference sequence). V was shortened by 3 bases and J by 1 base, with 11 bases between the two germline ends. As DNA, the CDR3 is TGTGCCAGCAGCTTGGAGGGGGAAGGCACAGATACGCAGTATTTT. It encodes CASSLEGEGTDTQYF.

This clonotype turned up a few times. This chain connects TRBV16 to TRBJ2-1; no clear D. The germline V and J ends were trimmed by 2 bases and 3 bases, with 5 bases remaining between them. Germline V gene lookup returns CDR1 KGHSY and CDR2 FQNENV. The CDR3 runs to 13 residues. CDR3 loop: CASSQNGYNEQFF. The CDR3 coding sequence is TGTGCCAGCAGCCAAAATGGCTACAATGAGCAGTTCTTC.

The chain couples TRBV15 to TRBJ1-1; no definite D call. Germline assignment: CDR1 LNHNV and CDR2 YYDKDF (reference sequence). The CDR3 totals 15 residues. The V and J ends lost 4 bases and 1 base respectively, with 13 bases between them. CDR3 in amino acids: CATSTSVNPNTEAFF. The CDR3 DNA reads as TGTGCCACCAGCACCTCGGTCAACCCGAACACTGAAGCTTTCTTT.

A few counts support this clonotype. The V call is TRBV29-1, the J call TRBJ2-3, with 11 bases lining up with TRBD2. This CDR3 region has 14 residues. J gave up 2 bases and V 3 bases, and 1 base lay outside the gene matches. From germline, CDR1 is SQVTM and CDR2 ANQGSEA. The CDR3 loop is CSVEGLADTDTQYF. The CDR3 DNA sequence: TGCAGCGTTGAGGGACTAGCGGACACAGATACGCAGTATTTT.

This chain joins TRBV6-1 and TRBJ2-6; 9 bases are a match to TRBD1. The CDR3 totals 18 residues. CDR1 MNHNS and CDR2 SASEGT come from the germline V gene. The junction had 10 bases not matched to a gene; V was cut back by 6 bases and J by 1 base. Here the CDR3 DNA reads TGTGCCAGCAGGGCTCCCGGGACAGGGTTTTCTGGGGCCAACGTCCTGACTTTC. Encoded protein: CASRAPGTGFSGANVLTF.

This chain links TRBV29-1 with TRBJ2-2; no reliable D call. Germline V gene data show CDR1 as SQVTM and CDR2 as ANQGSEA. There are 13 residues in the CDR3. CDR3 sequence reads: CNLKRVGAGELFF. CDR3 nucleotide sequence: TGCAATTTGAAAAGGGTCGGAGCCGGGGAGCTGTTTTTT.

The chain has TRBV2 and TRBJ2-7; D assignment may be TRBD1 or TRBD2 (6 bases each). Germline values: CDR1 SNHLY, CDR2 FYNNEI. Deletions cut 1 base from V and 1 base from J, with 17 bases between. This CDR3 region has 17 residues. CDR3 region: CASSEGGAAAPSYEQYF. The CDR3 region has the DNA TGTGCCAGCAGTGAAGGGGGGGCAGCCGCTCCGTCCTACGAGCAGTACTTC.

The chain carries TRBV2 and TRBJ1-1; no definite D call. CDR3 length: 14 amino acids. Germline CDR1 is SNHLY and CDR2 is FYNNEI. The V end lost 2 bases, the J end lost 0 bases, and 7 bases lay between the germline ends. CDR3 nucleotides: TGTGCCAGCAGTGAACCCAAGATGAACACTGAAGCTTTCTTT. This sequence encodes CASSEPKMNTEAFF. Drawing the rest from reference TRBV2 and TRBJ1-1, the complete variable domain is EPEVTQTPSHQVTQMGQEVILRCVPISNHLYFYWYRQILGQKVEFLVSFYNNEISEKSEIFDDQFSVERPDGSNFTLKIRSTKLEDSAMYFCASSEPKMNTEAFFGQGTRLTVV.

The chain employs TRBV18 and TRBJ2-7; perhaps TRBD2 as D (5 bases). Germline CDR1 and CDR2: KGHSH and LQKENI. The V end was cut by 3 bases, the J end by 1 base, with 13 bases between. The CDR3 has 15 residues. The CDR3 protein is CASSPAREPSYEQYF. CDR3 nucleotides: TGTGCCAGCTCACCGGCACGGGAACCTTCCTACGAGCAGTACTTC.

The J gene is TRBJ2-5, the V gene TRBV6-5, with 8 bases lining up with TRBD1. The V segment lost 0 bases and the J segment 5 bases; nucleotides outside the gene matches: 8. The CDR3 length is 16 residues. Per germline, CDR1 MNHEY and CDR2 SVGAGI. CDR3: CASSYSAQGGVETQYF. CDR3 sequence (DNA): TGTGCCAGCAGTTACTCGGCACAGGGGGGTGTCGAGACCCAGTACTTC.